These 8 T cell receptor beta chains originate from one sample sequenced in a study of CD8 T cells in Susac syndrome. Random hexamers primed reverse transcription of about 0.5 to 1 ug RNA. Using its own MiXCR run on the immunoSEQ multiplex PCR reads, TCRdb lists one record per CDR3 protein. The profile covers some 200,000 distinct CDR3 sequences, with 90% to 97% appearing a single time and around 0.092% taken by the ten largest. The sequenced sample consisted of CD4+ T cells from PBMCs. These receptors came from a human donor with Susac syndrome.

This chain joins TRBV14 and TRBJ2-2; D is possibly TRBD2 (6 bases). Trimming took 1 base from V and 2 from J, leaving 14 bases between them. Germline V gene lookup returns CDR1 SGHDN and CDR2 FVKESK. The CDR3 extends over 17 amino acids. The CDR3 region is CASSQAKAGPNTGELFF. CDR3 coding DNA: TGTGCCAGCAGCCAAGCTAAGGCGGGACCTAACACCGGGGAGCTGTTTTTT.

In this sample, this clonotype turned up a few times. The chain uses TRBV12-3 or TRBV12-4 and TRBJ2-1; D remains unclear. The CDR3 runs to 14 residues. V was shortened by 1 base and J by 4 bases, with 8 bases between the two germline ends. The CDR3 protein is CASSLGVGYNEQFF. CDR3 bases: TGTGCCAGCAGTTTAGGGGTTGGATACAATGAGCAGTTCTTC.

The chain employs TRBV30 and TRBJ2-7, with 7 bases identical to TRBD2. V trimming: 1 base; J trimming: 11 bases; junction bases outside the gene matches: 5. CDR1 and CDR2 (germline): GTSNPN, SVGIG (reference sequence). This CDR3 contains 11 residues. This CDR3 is CAWSAGGFKYF. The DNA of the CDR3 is TGTGCCTGGAGTGCCGGGGGGTTCAAGTACTTC.

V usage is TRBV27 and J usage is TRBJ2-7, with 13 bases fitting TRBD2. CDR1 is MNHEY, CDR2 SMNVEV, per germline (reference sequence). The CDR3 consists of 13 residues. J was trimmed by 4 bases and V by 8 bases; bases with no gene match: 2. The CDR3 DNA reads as TGTGCCAGCGGACTAGCGGGGGTATACGAGCAGTACTTC. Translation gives CASGLAGVYEQYF.

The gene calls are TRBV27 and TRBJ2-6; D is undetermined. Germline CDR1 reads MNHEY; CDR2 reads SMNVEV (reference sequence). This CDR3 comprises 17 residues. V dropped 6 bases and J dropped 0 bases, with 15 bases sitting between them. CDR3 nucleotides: TGTGCCAGCAGCCTTATTCTCTCCCTCTCTGGGGCCAACGTCCTGACTTTC. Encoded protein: CASSLILSLSGANVLTF.

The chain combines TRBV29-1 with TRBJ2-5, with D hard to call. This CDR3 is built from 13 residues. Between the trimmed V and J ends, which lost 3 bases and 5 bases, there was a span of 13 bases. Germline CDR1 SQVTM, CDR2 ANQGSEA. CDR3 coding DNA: TGCAGCGTTGATTCACAAACTCGGGAGACCCAGTACTTC. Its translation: CSVDSQTRETQYF.

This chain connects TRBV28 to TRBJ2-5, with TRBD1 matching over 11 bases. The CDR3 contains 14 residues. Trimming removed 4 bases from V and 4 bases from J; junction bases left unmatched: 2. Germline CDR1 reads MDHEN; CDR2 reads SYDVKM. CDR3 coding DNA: TGTGCCAGCAGTTGGACAGGGGGCCGAGAGACCCAGTACTTC. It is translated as CASSWTGGRETQYF. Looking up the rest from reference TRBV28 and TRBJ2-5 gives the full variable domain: DVKVTQSSRYLVKRTGEKVFLECVQDMDHENMFWYRQDPGLGLRLIYFSYDVKMKEKGDIPEGYSVSREKKERFSLILESASTNQTSMYLCASSWTGGRETQYFGPGTRLLVL.

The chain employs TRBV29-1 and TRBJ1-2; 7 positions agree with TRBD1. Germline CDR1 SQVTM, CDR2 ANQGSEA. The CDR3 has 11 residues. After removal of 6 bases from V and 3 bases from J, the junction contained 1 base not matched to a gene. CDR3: CSVDRDYGYTF. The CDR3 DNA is TGCAGCGTCGACAGGGACTATGGCTACACCTTC.